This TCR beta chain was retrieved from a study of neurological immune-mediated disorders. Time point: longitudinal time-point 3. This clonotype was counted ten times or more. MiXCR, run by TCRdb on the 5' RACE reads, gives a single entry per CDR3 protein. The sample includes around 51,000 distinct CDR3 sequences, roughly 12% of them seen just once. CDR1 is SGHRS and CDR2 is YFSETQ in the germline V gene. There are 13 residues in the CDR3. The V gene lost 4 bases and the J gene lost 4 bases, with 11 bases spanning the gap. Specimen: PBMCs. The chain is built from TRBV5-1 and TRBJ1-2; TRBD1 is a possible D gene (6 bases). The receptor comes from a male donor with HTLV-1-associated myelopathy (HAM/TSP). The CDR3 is CASSPDSFYGYTF. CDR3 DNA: TGCGCCAGCAGCCCGGACAGTTTCTATGGCTACACCTTC.